The clone carrying this TCR beta chain was recorded only once. The entry originates in a study of blood T cell repertoires in COVID-19. Turning to the study itself: Sites across the United States, Italy and Spain contributed samples from acute and convalescent COVID-19. In each case, the material was cDNA or gDNA derived from T cells, B-cell-depleted T cells, or PBMCs.

Here immunoSEQ multiplex PCR was the method, and the copy in TCRdb shows in-frame clones only, minus some. The repertoire holds approximately 76,000 clones, with 83% as singletons. Germline V lookup: CDR1 MNHEY, CDR2 SMNVEV (reference sequence). V lost 5 bases to trimming and J lost 6 bases; unmatched junction nucleotides: 10. This CDR3 is built from 15 residues. The clonotype was recovered from an older woman with acute or convalescent COVID-19. The chain uses TRBV27 and TRBJ2-1, with 7 bases identical to TRBD1. Sequenced material: peripheral blood. CDR3 sequence (DNA): TGTGCCAGCAGTCCCGGGACAGTGAGGTCCAATGAGCAGTTCTTC. It encodes CASSPGTVRSNEQFF.